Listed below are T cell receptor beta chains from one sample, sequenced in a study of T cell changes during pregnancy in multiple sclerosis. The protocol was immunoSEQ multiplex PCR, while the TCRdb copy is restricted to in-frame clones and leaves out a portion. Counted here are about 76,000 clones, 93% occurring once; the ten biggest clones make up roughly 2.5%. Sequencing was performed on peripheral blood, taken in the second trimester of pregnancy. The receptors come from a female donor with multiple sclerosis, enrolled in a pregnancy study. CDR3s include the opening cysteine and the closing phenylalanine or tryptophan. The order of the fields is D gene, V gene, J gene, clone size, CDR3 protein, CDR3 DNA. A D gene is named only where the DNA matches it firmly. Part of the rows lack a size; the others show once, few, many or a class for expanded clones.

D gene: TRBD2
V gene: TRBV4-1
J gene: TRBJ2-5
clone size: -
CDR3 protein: CASSQASGVAGEETQYF
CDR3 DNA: TGCGCCAGCAGCCAAGCTAGTGGAGTAGCGGGGGAAGAGACCCAGTACTTC

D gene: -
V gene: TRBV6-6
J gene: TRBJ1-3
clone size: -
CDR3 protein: CASTPNRLSGNTIYF
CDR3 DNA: TGTGCCAGCACCCCGAACAGGCTTTCTGGAAACACCATATATTTT

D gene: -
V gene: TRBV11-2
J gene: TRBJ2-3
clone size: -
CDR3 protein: CASLQGLSTDTQYF
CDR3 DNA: TGTGCCAGCCTCCAGGGGCTGAGCACAGATACGCAGTATTTT

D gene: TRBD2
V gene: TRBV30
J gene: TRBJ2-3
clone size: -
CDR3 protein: CARSSRLAGGQQGTDTQYF
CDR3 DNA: TGTGCCCGATCATCTAGACTAGCGGGGGGGCAACAAGGCACAGATACGCAGTATTTT

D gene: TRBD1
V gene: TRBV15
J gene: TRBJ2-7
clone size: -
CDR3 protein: CATSRFRDSSVDEQYF
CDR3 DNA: TGTGCCACCAGTCGCTTCCGGGACAGCAGCGTGGACGAGCAGTACTTC

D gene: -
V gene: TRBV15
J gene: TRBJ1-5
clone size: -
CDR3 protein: CATSVTGGGNQPQHF
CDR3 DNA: TGTGCCACCAGCGTCACAGGTGGTGGGAATCAGCCCCAGCATTTT

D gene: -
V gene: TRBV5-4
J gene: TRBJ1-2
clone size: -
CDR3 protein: CASSLGQTTVYGYTF
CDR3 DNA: TGTGCCAGCAGCTTGGGTCAGACGACAGTCTATGGCTACACCTTC

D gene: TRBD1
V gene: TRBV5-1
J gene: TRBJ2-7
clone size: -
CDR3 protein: CASSLQPGTGILYEQYF
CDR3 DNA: TGCGCCAGCAGCCTTCAGCCCGGGACAGGGATTCTTTACGAGCAGTACTTC

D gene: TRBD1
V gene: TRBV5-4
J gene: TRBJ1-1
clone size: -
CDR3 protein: CASSSGGAKSVTEAFF
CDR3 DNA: TGTGCCAGCAGTTCAGGGGGCGCGAAGTCGGTCACTGAAGCTTTCTTT

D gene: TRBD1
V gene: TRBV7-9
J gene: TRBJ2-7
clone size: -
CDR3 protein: CASSLGVGTGYEQYF
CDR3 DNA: TGTGCCAGCAGCTTAGGCGTTGGGACAGGCTACGAGCAGTACTTC

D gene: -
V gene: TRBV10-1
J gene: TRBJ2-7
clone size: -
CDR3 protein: CASSRDSTYEQYF
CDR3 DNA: TGCGCCAGCAGTCGTGACAGCACCTACGAGCAGTACTTC

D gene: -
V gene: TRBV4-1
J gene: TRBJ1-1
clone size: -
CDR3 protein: CASSQHLGRNTEAFF
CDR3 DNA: TGCGCCAGCAGCCAGCACCTTGGGCGGAACACTGAAGCTTTCTTT

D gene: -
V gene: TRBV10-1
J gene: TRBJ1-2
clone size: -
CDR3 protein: CASSLQNTNYGYTF
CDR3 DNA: TGCGCCAGCAGCCTCCAGAATACTAACTATGGCTACACCTTC

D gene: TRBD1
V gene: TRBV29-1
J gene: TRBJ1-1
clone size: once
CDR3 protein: CSVDRGRIGEAFF
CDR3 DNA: TGCAGCGTTGACAGGGGGCGCATCGGTGAAGCTTTCTTT

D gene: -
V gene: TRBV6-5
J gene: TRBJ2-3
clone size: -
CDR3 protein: CASSHTDTQYF
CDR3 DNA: TGTGCCAGCAGCCATACAGATACGCAGTATTTT

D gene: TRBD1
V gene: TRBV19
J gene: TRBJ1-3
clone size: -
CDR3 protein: CASSMAGGFSGNTIYF
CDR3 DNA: TGTGCCAGTAGTATGGCAGGGGGCTTCTCTGGAAACACCATATATTTT

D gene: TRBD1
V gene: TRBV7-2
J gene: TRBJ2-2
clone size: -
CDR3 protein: CASSLRQGAYTGELFF
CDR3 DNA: TGTGCCAGCAGCTTAAGACAGGGGGCGTACACCGGGGAGCTGTTTTTT

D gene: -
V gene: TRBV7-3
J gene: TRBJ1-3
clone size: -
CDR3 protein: CASSLTAADTIYF
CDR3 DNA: TGTGCCAGCAGCTTAACCGCCGCGGACACCATATATTTT

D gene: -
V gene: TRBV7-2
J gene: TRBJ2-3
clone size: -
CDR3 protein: CASSLPPGEDTQYF
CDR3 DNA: TGTGCCAGCAGCTTACCCCCGGGGGAAGATACGCAGTATTTT

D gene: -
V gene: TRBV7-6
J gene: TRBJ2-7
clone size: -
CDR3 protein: CASSPRVGESYEQYF
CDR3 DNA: TGTGCCAGCAGCCCCCGGGTCGGGGAATCCTACGAGCAGTACTTC

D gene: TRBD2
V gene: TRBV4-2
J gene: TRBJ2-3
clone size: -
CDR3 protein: CASSQATTSGKTDTQYF
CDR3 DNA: TGTGCCAGCAGCCAAGCCACGACTAGCGGGAAGACAGATACGCAGTATTTT

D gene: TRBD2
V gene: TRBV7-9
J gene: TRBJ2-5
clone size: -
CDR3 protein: CASSNSGGETQYF
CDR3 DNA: TGTGCCAGCAGCAATAGCGGGGGCGAGACCCAGTACTTC

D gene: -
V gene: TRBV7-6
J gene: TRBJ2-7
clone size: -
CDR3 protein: CASSRYDTSYEQYF
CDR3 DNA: TGTGCCAGCAGCCGATACGACACCTCCTACGAGCAGTACTTC

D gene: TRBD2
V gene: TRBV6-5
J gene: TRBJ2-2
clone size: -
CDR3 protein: CASSWVAGAHGGELFF
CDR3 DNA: TGTGCCAGCAGTTGGGTAGCGGGGGCGCACGGCGGGGAGCTGTTTTTT

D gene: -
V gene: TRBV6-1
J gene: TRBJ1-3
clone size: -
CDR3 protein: CASSEVPGFGSGNTIYF
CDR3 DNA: TGTGCCAGCAGTGAAGTCCCAGGGTTCGGCTCTGGAAACACCATATATTTT

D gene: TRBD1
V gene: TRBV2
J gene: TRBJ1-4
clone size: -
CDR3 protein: CASQDPGQGLFF
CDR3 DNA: TGTGCCAGTCAAGACCCGGGACAGGGGTTATTTTTT

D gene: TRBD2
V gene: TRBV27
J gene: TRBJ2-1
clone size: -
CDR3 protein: CASSIEWLAVRNEQFF
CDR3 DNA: TGTGCCAGCTCTATCGAGTGGCTAGCGGTGAGGAATGAGCAGTTCTTC

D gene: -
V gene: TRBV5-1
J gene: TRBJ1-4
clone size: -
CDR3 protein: CASGPKNRDLNEKLFF
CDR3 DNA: TGCGCCAGCGGGCCCAAGAACCGGGACTTAAATGAAAAACTGTTTTTT

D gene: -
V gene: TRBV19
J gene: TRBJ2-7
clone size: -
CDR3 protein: CASSIYTGLTYEQYF
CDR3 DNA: TGTGCCAGTAGTATTTACACAGGATTAACCTACGAGCAGTACTTC

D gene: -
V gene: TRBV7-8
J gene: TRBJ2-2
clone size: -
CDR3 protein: CASSLVDTGELFF
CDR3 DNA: TGTGCCAGCAGCTTAGTAGATACCGGGGAGCTGTTTTTT

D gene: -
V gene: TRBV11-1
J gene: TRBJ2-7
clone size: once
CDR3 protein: CASSLDWETNPYEQYF
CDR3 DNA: TGTGCCAGCAGCTTAGACTGGGAGACAAATCCCTACGAGCAGTACTTC

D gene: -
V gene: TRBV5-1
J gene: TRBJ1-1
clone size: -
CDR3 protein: CASKRQDEAFF
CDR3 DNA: TGCGCCAGCAAAAGACAGGATGAAGCTTTCTTT

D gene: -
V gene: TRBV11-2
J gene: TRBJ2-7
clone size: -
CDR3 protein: CASSRIGGYEQYF
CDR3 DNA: TGTGCCAGCAGTCGGATAGGAGGGTACGAGCAGTACTTC

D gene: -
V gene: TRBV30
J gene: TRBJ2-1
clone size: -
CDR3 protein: CASSRGYNEQFF
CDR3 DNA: TGTGCCTCTTCAAGGGGGTACAATGAGCAGTTCTTC

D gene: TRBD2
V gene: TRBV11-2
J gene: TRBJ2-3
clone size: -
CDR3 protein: CASSPFTGTSGRTDTQYF
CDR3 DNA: TGTGCCAGCAGCCCGTTCACCGGGACTAGCGGGAGGACAGATACGCAGTATTTT

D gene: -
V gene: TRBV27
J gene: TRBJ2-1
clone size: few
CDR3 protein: CASSTSSYNEQFF
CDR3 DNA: TGTGCCAGCAGTACGAGCTCCTACAATGAGCAGTTCTTC

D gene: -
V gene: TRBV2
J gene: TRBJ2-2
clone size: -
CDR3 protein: CASAQSGFETGELFF
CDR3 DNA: TGTGCCAGCGCACAGTCCGGTTTTGAGACCGGGGAGCTGTTTTTT

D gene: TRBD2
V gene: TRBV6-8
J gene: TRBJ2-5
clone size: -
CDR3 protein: CASSPTSGGAETQYF
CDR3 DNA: TGTGCCAGCAGCCCGACTAGCGGGGGGGCTGAGACCCAGTACTTC

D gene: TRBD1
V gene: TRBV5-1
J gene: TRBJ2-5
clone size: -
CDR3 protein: CASSDPGQGQETQYF
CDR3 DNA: TGCGCCAGCAGCGATCCGGGACAGGGTCAAGAGACCCAGTACTTC

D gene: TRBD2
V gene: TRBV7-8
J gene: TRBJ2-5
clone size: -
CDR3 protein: CASSSIMELAGIQETQYF
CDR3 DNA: TGTGCCAGCAGCTCAATCATGGAACTAGCGGGGATCCAAGAGACCCAGTACTTC

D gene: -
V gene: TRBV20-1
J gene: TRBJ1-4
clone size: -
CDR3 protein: CSARAPEKLFF
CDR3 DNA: TGCAGTGCTAGGGCCCCCGAAAAACTGTTTTTT

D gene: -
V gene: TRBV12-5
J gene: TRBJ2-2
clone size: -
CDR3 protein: CASGLVTGRAGELFF
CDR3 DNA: TGTGCTAGTGGTTTGGTTACAGGGAGGGCCGGGGAGCTGTTTTTT

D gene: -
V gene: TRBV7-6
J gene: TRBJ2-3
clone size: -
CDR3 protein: CASSPIGGTDTQYF
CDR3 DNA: TGTGCCAGCAGCCCTATCGGGGGCACAGATACGCAGTATTTT

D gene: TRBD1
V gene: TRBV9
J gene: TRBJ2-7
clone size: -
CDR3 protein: CASSPWDRGEVEQYF
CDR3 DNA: TGTGCCAGCAGCCCCTGGGACAGGGGGGAGGTTGAGCAGTACTTC

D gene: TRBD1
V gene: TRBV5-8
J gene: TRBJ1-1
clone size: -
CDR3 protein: CASSSGQGMNTEAFF
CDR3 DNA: TGTGCCAGCAGCTCCGGACAGGGGATGAACACTGAAGCTTTCTTT

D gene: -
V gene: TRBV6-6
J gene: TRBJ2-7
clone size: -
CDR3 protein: CASSGLHYEQYF
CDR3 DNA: TGTGCCAGCTCGGGACTGCACTACGAGCAGTACTTC